This T cell receptor beta chain was captured in a study of blood T cells in healthy people across ages. This clonotype was detected only a few times. Using a J-beta primer mix together with a sample-barcoded 5' primer, a second PCR was run for about 6 to 12 cycles. TCRdb reanalysed the 5' RACE reads using MiXCR and keeps one entry per CDR3 protein. Of roughly 1.5 million distinct CDR3 sequences listed, roughly 43% were seen once; the top ten hold approximately 4.1%. The CDR3 is 12 residues long. Trimming took off 7 bases at V and 6 bases at J, with 13 bases between the two ends. Germline CDR1 SEHNR, CDR2 FQNEAQ (reference sequence).

The chain recombines TRBV7-9 with TRBJ2-7, with a weak D call TRBD2 (6 bases). Input material: blood. This sequence originates from a woman under 30 in good health. CDR3 coding DNA: TGTGCCAGCATGGCGGGATCCGGCGAGCAGTACTTC. This encodes CASMAGSGEQYF.